One and the same sample provided the 15 T cell receptor beta chains below, sequenced in a study of T cell changes during pregnancy in multiple sclerosis. Measured with immunoSEQ multiplex PCR; TCRdb has only the in-frame clones, and not every one. The sample holds 90,000 to 120,000 clones, around 93% seen once. Material: peripheral blood, obtained in the third trimester of pregnancy. These receptors all stem from a female donor in good health, enrolled as a control in a pregnancy study.

The rearrangement joins TRBV5-4 to TRBJ2-3; D unresolved. CDR1 and CDR2 (germline): SGHNT, YYREEE (reference sequence). The CDR3 length is 17 residues. V dropped 1 base and J dropped 2 bases, with 17 bases sitting between them. In nucleotides, the CDR3 is TGTGCCAGCAGCTTGTATTTCGGCGGAGTTCTCACAGATACGCAGTATTTT. This translates into CASSLYFGGVLTDTQYF. Looking up the rest from reference TRBV5-4 and TRBJ2-3 gives the full variable domain: ETGVTQSPTHLIKTRGQQVTLRCSSQSGHNTVSWYQQALGQGPQFIFQYYREEENGRGNFPPRFSGLQFPNYSSELNVNALELDDSALYLCASSLYFGGVLTDTQYFGPGTRLTVL.

V and J are TRBV19 and TRBJ1-1; maybe TRBD1 (5 bases). Trimming removed 9 bases at V and 7 bases at J, with 12 bases between. The length of the CDR3 is 11 residues. Germline-derived CDR1 and CDR2 are LNHDA and SQIVND (reference sequence). CDR3 DNA: TGTGCCAGCAGTCAGGGTAATGAAGCTTTCTTT. It yields the protein CASSQGNEAFF.

This clone has a handful of counts. V gene TRBV10-3 combines with J gene TRBJ1-1; 9 bases match TRBD1. CDR1 is ENHRY, CDR2 SYGVKD, per germline. The CDR3 spans 14 residues. V lost 5 bases and J lost 1; bases outside the gene matches: 2. In DNA form, the CDR3 reads TGTGCCATCAGTCGACAGGGGGGGAACACTGAAGCTTTCTTT. Encoded protein: CAISRQGGNTEAFF.

DNA of the CDR3: TGCGCCAGCAGCTTGGGGCATAACCGGGACAGGGTGACCTACGAGCAGTACTTC. Encoded protein: CASSLGHNRDRVTYEQYF. The chain joins TRBV5-1 to TRBJ2-7; TRBD1 agrees at 9 bases. This CDR3 comprises 18 residues. Trimming at V came to 0 bases and at J to 2 bases, leaving 12 bases not matched to a gene. From germline, CDR1 is SGHRS and CDR2 YFSETQ.

The chain recombines TRBV11-2 with TRBJ1-1; D may be TRBD1 (6 bases). Trimming shortened V by 6 bases and J by 3 bases, and 17 bases separated the two germline ends. Germline-derived CDR1 and CDR2 are SGHAT and FQNNGV. CDR3 length equals 15 residues. For the CDR3, the DNA is TGTGCCAGCAGATATCCCGGGACAAGGGACACTGAAGCTTTCTTT. Its protein is CASRYPGTRDTEAFF.

The rearrangement uses TRBV5-1 and TRBJ1-2, with 7 nucleotides matching TRBD1. J lost 3 bases, V lost 4 bases, and 6 bases had no gene match. Germline-derived CDR1 and CDR2 are SGHRS and YFSETQ. This CDR3 region has 14 residues. The chain's CDR3 is CASSPYTGDYGYTF. The CDR3 DNA sequence: TGCGCCAGCAGCCCCTACACAGGGGACTATGGCTACACCTTC. The whole variable domain, remainder taken from reference TRBV5-1 and TRBJ1-2, is KAGVTQTPRYLIKTRGQQVTLSCSPISGHRSVSWYQQTPGQGLQFLFEYFSETQRNKGNFPGRFSGRQFSNSRSEMNVSTLELGDSALYLCASSPYTGDYGYTFGSGTRLTVV.

The rearrangement uses TRBV30 and TRBJ1-2, with 8 bases identical to TRBD1. The CDR3 sequence is 14 residues long. Trimming cost V 4 bases and J 5 bases; bases outside gene matches: 9. CDR1 is GTSNPN, CDR2 SVGIG, per germline (reference sequence). The CDR3 reads CAWKLTGELYGYTF. CDR3 DNA sequence: TGTGCCTGGAAATTGACAGGGGAATTATATGGCTACACCTTC. Supplemented by reference TRBV30 and TRBJ1-2, the full variable domain reads SQTIHQWPATLVQPVGSPLSLECTVEGTSNPNLYWYRQAAGRGLQLLFYSVGIGQISSEVPQNLSASRPQDRQFILSSKKLLLSDSGFYLCAWKLTGELYGYTFGSGTRLTVV.

V is TRBV7-6 and J is TRBJ1-1; D ambiguous. This CDR3 is built from 13 residues. Trimming stripped 2 bases from V and 1 base from J, with 5 bases between. Germline CDR1 and CDR2: SGHVS and FNYEAQ. CDR3 in amino acids: CASSLNQNTEAFF. The CDR3 nucleotides are TGTGCCAGCAGCTTAAATCAGAACACTGAAGCTTTCTTT.

The chain has TRBV5-1 and TRBJ1-2, with a weak D call TRBD1 (6 bases). Trimming pared 7 bases from V and 6 bases from J, leaving 19 bases between. CDR1 is SGHRS and CDR2 is YFSETQ in the germline V gene. The CDR3 extends over 14 amino acids. CDR3 loop: CASLPSYRVNGYTF. The CDR3, as DNA: TGCGCCAGCTTGCCCTCATACAGGGTTAATGGCTACACCTTC.

The rearrangement uses TRBV7-2 and TRBJ1-4, with D uncertain. From germline, CDR1 is SGHTA and CDR2 FQGNSA. The CDR3 is 14 residues long. V dropped 1 base and J dropped 4 bases, with 7 bases sitting between them. This CDR3 is CASSLGRGNEKLFF. In DNA, the CDR3 is TGTGCCAGCAGCTTAGGGCGGGGTAATGAAAAACTGTTTTTT.

CDR3 sequence reads: CASSGQLFTDTQYF. The CDR3, as DNA: TGTGCCAGTAGTGGACAGTTGTTCACAGATACGCAGTATTTT. The chain uses TRBV19 and TRBJ2-3, with D possibly TRBD1 on 6 matching bases. The CDR3 has 14 residues. With 5 bases removed from V and 2 bases from J, the gap between germline ends came to 11 bases. The germline V gene encodes CDR1 LNHDA and CDR2 SQIVND (reference sequence). The variable domain in full, with the rest retrieved from reference TRBV19 and TRBJ2-3, is DGGITQSPKYLFRKEGQNVTLSCEQNLNHDAMYWYRQDPGQGLRLIYYSQIVNDFQKGDIAEGYSVSREKKESFPLTVTSAQKNPTAFYLCASSGQLFTDTQYFGPGTRLTVL.

This rearrangement joins TRBV7-8 to TRBJ2-5; no firm D call. The V end lost 2 bases, the J end lost 1 base, and 11 bases lay between the germline ends. The CDR3 runs 15 residues. Germline CDR1 is SGHVS and CDR2 is FQNEAQ. The CDR3 bases are TGTGCCAGCAGCTTATCGATTGGCTCCCAAGAGACCCAGTACTTC. Translating it yields CASSLSIGSQETQYF.

The chain is built from TRBV7-9 and TRBJ2-5, with D hard to call. CDR1 and CDR2 from the germline V gene are SEHNR and FQNEAQ (reference sequence). With 4 bases removed from V and 2 bases from J, the gap between germline ends came to 5 bases. The CDR3 extends over 12 amino acids. The CDR3 DNA reads TGTGCCAGCAGCTCAGGACAAGAGACCCAGTACTTC. Its protein product is CASSSGQETQYF.

The genes are TRBV4-2 and TRBJ1-4; D uncertain. The ends were cut back, 5 bases at V and 3 bases at J, with 13 bases in the middle. This CDR3 is built from 15 residues. Germline lookup yields CDR1 LGHNA and CDR2 YNFKEQ. CDR3 amino acids: CASSAAGFSNEKLFF. CDR3 DNA: TGTGCCAGCAGCGCCGCGGGGTTTTCTAATGAAAAACTGTTTTTT.

The chain combines TRBV19 with TRBJ1-2; the match to TRBD1 covers 8 bases. V was clipped by 4 bases and J by 5 bases; unmatched bases: 3. The CDR3 has 13 amino acids. The V gene's germline CDR1 is LNHDA and CDR2 SQIVND (reference sequence). The CDR3: CASSTRTGYGYTF. CDR3 in DNA: TGTGCCAGTAGTACACGGACAGGGTATGGCTACACCTTC.